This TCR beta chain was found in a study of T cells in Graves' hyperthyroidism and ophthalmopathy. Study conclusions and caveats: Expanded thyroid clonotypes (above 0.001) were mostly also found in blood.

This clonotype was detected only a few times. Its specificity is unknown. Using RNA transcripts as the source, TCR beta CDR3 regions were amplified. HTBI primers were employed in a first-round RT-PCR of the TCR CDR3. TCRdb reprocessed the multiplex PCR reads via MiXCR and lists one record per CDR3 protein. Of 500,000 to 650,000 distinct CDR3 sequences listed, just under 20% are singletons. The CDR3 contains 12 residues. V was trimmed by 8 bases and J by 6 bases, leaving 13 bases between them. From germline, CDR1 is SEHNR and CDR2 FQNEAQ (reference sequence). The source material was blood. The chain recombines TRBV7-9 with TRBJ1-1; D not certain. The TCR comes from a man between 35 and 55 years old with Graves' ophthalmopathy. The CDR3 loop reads CASEVLRAEAFF. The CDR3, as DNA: TGTGCCAGCGAAGTGCTACGGGCTGAAGCTTTCTTT.